This paragraph covers one T cell receptor beta chain sequence. The antigen remains unidentified. This sample stems from a study of blood T cells in healthy people across ages. Study-wide results and limits: Since the PBMCs were unsorted, naive and antigen-experienced cells could not be conclusively compared. Age showed a roughly linear inverse relationship with TCR beta diversity per million T cells.

V lost 4 bases and J lost 1, with 16 bases in between. Germline V lookup: CDR1 MGHRA, CDR2 YSYEKL. This CDR3 contains 16 residues. A second roughly 7 to 12 cycle PCR used barcoded and J-beta primers. TCRdb reprocessed the 5' RACE reads via MiXCR and lists one record per CDR3 protein. The profile covers roughly 1,800,000 distinct CDR3 sequences, with approximately 50% appearing a single time and approximately 2.1% taken by the ten largest. The sample consisted of blood. This TCR was recovered from a woman aged 40 to 50 in good health. This chain joins TRBV4-1 and TRBJ1-1; D gene uncertain. The DNA for the CDR3 is TGCGCCAGCAGCCGGTATATAGCGGGCCGGAACACTGAAGCTTTCTTT. Protein sequence: CASSRYIAGRNTEAFF.